These 30 T cell receptor beta chains were sequenced from one sample in a study of neurological immune-mediated disorders. Each CDR3 protein gets one entry after TCRdb re-called the 5' RACE reads with MiXCR. The sample carries some 48,000 distinct CDR3 sequences, over 5.5% recorded once. The sample was CD4+ T cells from blood. The receptors here all came from a woman younger than 30 with multiple sclerosis.

This clonotype was counted only a few times. The chain has TRBV30 and TRBJ2-1; D not certain. V lost 5 bases and J 6 bases, leaving 11 bases between the germline ends. The germline V gene encodes CDR1 GTSNPN and CDR2 SVGIG (reference sequence). The CDR3 runs 12 residues. In nucleotides, the CDR3 is TGTGCCTGGCGCGGCTATCCCAATGAGCAGTTCTTC. Its translation is CAWRGYPNEQFF.

This clonotype was seen more than once but under ten times. CDR3 DNA sequence: TGTGCCAGCAGCTTAGTCTCAGGGGGAGGTACAGATACGCAGTATTTT. Residues: CASSLVSGGGTDTQYF. V usage is TRBV7-9 and J usage is TRBJ2-3; tentative D call: TRBD1 (7 bases). V shed 1 base and J shed 3 bases, with 14 bases lying between them. The CDR3 consists of 16 residues. Looked up from germline, CDR1 is SEHNR and CDR2 is FQNEAQ (reference sequence).

This clonotype is categorized as medium-sized. V and J are TRBV29-1 and TRBJ2-1, with 7 bases identical to TRBD1. The CDR3 is made up of 14 amino acids. The germline CDR1 and CDR2 sequences are SQVTM and ANQGSEA. V lost 5 bases and J lost 0; bases outside the gene matches: 4. CDR3 DNA: TGCAGCGTTAGGACAGGTAGCTCCTACAATGAGCAGTTCTTC. Translated: CSVRTGSSYNEQFF.

Ten or more counts support this clonotype. V usage is TRBV5-1 and J usage is TRBJ2-2, with TRBD2 identical over 8 bases. Germline loops: CDR1 SGHRS, CDR2 YFSETQ. CDR3 length: 16 amino acids. The V and J ends lost 4 bases and 1 base, in that order; junction bases with no gene match: 6. As DNA, the CDR3 is TGCGCCAGCAGCCCTGAGCTAGCGGGGAACACCGGGGAGCTGTTTTTT. It is translated as CASSPELAGNTGELFF.

This clonotype came up many times. J is TRBJ2-5 and V is TRBV7-2; 7 nucleotides align to TRBD1. The CDR3 runs to 14 residues. With 6 bases clipped from V and 1 base from J, the junction kept 5 bases outside the gene matches. CDR1 is SGHTA and CDR2 is FQGNSA in the germline V gene. CDR3 amino acids: CASRSSGGQETQYF. The CDR3 DNA reads TGTGCCAGCAGATCTTCAGGGGGCCAAGAGACCCAGTACTTC.

This clonotype was seen many times. J is TRBJ2-5 and V is TRBV5-1; D gene unclear. The CDR3 is 12 residues long. Germline V gene sequence: CDR1 SGHRS, CDR2 YFSETQ. V was trimmed by 1 base and J by 0 bases, leaving 1 base between them. This CDR3 is CASSLYQETQYF. CDR3 sequence (DNA): TGCGCCAGCAGCTTGTACCAAGAGACCCAGTACTTC.

The V gene is TRBV5-6, the J gene TRBJ2-1; D may be TRBD1 (6 bases). The V and J ends lost 4 bases and 3 bases respectively, with 11 bases between them. The CDR3 has 14 amino acids. The germline CDR1 and CDR2 sequences are SGHDT and YYEEEE. The CDR3 loop reads CASSIRTDYNEQFF. CDR3 bases: TGTGCCAGCAGCATACGGACAGACTACAATGAGCAGTTCTTC.

This clonotype was counted only a few times. The V call is TRBV28, the J call TRBJ2-2; 9 nucleotides line up with TRBD1. CDR3 size: 15 residues. Germline V lookup: CDR1 MDHEN, CDR2 SYDVKM. The junction had 3 bases not matched to a gene; V was cut back by 6 bases and J by 1 base. The CDR3 loop reads CASRGTGMNTGELFF. CDR3 bases: TGTGCCAGCAGGGGGACAGGGATGAACACCGGGGAGCTGTTTTTT.

This clonotype was picked up many times. The chain joins TRBV10-3 to TRBJ2-2; perhaps TRBD1 as D (5 bases). This CDR3 has 16 residues. Germline assignment: CDR1 ENHRY and CDR2 SYGVKD. V was trimmed by 5 bases and J by 4 bases, leaving 17 bases between them. CDR3 in amino acids: CAISIPKRGGTGELFF. CDR3 nucleotides: TGTGCCATCAGTATCCCAAAAAGGGGTGGCACCGGGGAGCTGTTTTTT.

This clonotype was picked up many times. The J gene is TRBJ1-1, the V gene TRBV3-1, with D unresolved. Trimming pared 1 base from V and 1 base from J, leaving 10 bases between. This CDR3 spans 15 amino acids. Germline CDR1 LGHDT, CDR2 YNNKEL (reference sequence). The CDR3 DNA sequence: TGTGCCAGCAGCCAAGGGTATTGGGCGAACACTGAAGCTTTCTTT. It is translated as CASSQGYWANTEAFF.

This clonotype was detected ten times or more. This chain connects TRBV7-9 to TRBJ2-2; D is undetermined. CDR1 is SEHNR and CDR2 is FQNEAQ in the germline V gene (reference sequence). This CDR3 is 13 amino acids long. The V and J ends lost 6 bases and 1 base respectively, with 6 bases between them. CDR3 protein: CASRNGNTGELFF. In nucleotides, the CDR3 is TGTGCCAGCAGAAATGGGAACACCGGGGAGCTGTTTTTT. The complete variable domain, with remaining parts taken from reference TRBV7-9 and TRBJ2-2, reads DTGVSQNPRHKITKRGQNVTFRCDPISEHNRLYWYRQTLGQGPEFLTYFQNEAQLEKSRLLSDRFSAERPKGSFSTLEIQRTEQGDSAMYLCASRNGNTGELFFGEGSRLTVL.

On this clonotype: A read error may account for a junction end that differs from germline. The CDR3 sequence is CASSLPQGAGNAEAFF. The DNA of the CDR3 is TGCGCCAGCAGCTTACCACAGGGGGCTGGGAACGCTGAAGCTTTCTTT. The genes are TRBV5-1 and TRBJ1-1; TRBD1 aligns across 9 bases. Germline V gene sequence: CDR1 SGHRS, CDR2 YFSETQ. The CDR3 totals 16 residues. Full variable domain (outside the CDR3, taken from reference TRBV5-1 and TRBJ1-1): KAGVTQTPRYLIKTRGQQVTLSCSPISGHRSVSWYQQTPGQGLQFLFEYFSETQRNKGNFPGRFSGRQFSNSRSEMNVSTLELGDSALYLCASSLPQGAGNAEAFFGQGTRLTVV.

The rearrangement uses TRBV19 and TRBJ1-2, with TRBD1 matching 8 bases. This CDR3 has 13 amino acids. J gave up 3 bases and V 6 bases, and 3 bases lay outside the gene matches. Per germline, CDR1 LNHDA and CDR2 SQIVND (reference sequence). The CDR3 DNA follows: TGTGCCAGTAGCCAGACAGGGGACTATGGCTACACCTTC. Amino acid sequence: CASSQTGDYGYTF.

There are many counts of this clonotype. CDR3 amino acids: CASSPKGLGGTDTQYF. As DNA, the CDR3 is TGTGCCAGCTCACCTAAAGGACTAGGGGGCACAGATACGCAGTATTTT. The chain combines TRBV18 with TRBJ2-3; 7 nucleotides match TRBD2. Trimming at V came to 3 bases and at J to 1 base, leaving 7 bases not matched to a gene. Per germline, CDR1 KGHSH and CDR2 LQKENI. This CDR3 spans 16 amino acids.

This clonotype was picked up many times. The V and J genes are TRBV3-1 and TRBJ2-1, with a tentative D call TRBD2 (7 bases). Trimming took off 0 bases at V and 15 bases at J, with 18 bases between the two ends. The CDR3 length is 14 residues. Germline CDR1 LGHDT, CDR2 YNNKEL (reference sequence). CDR3 coding DNA: TGTGCCAGCAGCCAAGATCTGAGGGGGGGGCAGGGGTTCTTC. It yields the protein CASSQDLRGGQGFF.

At least ten counts were recorded for this clonotype. The CDR3 DNA follows: TGTGCCAGCAGCTTGAAGGGAGACCTCCCTCACGAGCAGTACGTC. Translation gives CASSLKGDLPHEQYV. The rearrangement joins TRBV7-8 to TRBJ2-7; a weak D match, TRBD2 (5 bases). Germline CDR1 and CDR2: SGHVS and FQNEAQ. V was shortened by 3 bases and J by 5 bases, with 17 bases between the two germline ends. The length of the CDR3 is 15 residues.

The table lists this clonotype with many counts. The chain carries TRBV27 and TRBJ1-2; D perhaps matches TRBD1 (6 bases). Germline V gene lookup returns CDR1 MNHEY and CDR2 SMNVEV (reference sequence). The CDR3 contains 13 residues. V was trimmed by 5 bases and J by 2 bases, leaving 9 bases between them. The CDR3 loop reads CASSQRGNYGYTF. The CDR3 DNA sequence: TGTGCCAGCAGTCAAAGGGGGAACTATGGCTACACCTTC.

This clonotype was seen repeatedly, ten times or more. The chain uses TRBV19 and TRBJ2-5; D is possibly TRBD2 (5 bases). From germline, CDR1 is LNHDA and CDR2 SQIVND (reference sequence). CDR3 length: 14 residues. Trimming pared 5 bases from V and 5 bases from J, leaving 15 bases between. As DNA, the CDR3 is TGTGCCAGTAGTGTCGTGGGCAGGAGGGAGACCCAGTACTTC. Amino acids: CASSVVGRRETQYF.

This clonotype has ten or more counts. The chain links TRBV6-5 to TRBJ2-6, with 7 bases aligning to TRBD1. The CDR3 consists of 16 residues. V dropped 5 bases and J dropped 0; count of bases not matched to a gene: 4. From germline, CDR1 is MNHEY and CDR2 SVGAGI. The CDR3 loop is CASSRAGGSGANVLTF. CDR3 coding DNA: TGTGCCAGCAGTCGAGCAGGGGGCTCTGGGGCCAACGTCCTGACTTTC.

This clonotype was counted many times. V is TRBV11-2 and J is TRBJ2-5, with D unresolved. Trimming removed 0 bases from V and 5 bases from J, with 1 base in between. Germline lookup yields CDR1 SGHAT and CDR2 FQNNGV. The CDR3 has 11 amino acids. This CDR3 is CASSLDETQYF. Written as DNA, the CDR3 is TGTGCCAGCAGCTTAGACGAGACCCAGTACTTC.

This clonotype was found many times. This could be a read error, since a much larger clone is one nucleotide away. The chain employs TRBV14 and TRBJ2-7; possibly TRBD1 or TRBD2 for D (5 bases each). Germline V lookup: CDR1 SGHDN, CDR2 FVKESK. The germline V and J ends were trimmed by 4 bases and 8 bases, with 18 bases remaining between them. CDR3 length: 14 residues. Here the CDR3 DNA reads TGTGCCAGCAGCCCACAGGAGGCAAGGGTACAGCAGTACTTC. Its translation is CASSPQEARVQQYF.

In its sample, this clonotype was seen many times. The chain combines TRBV6-6 with TRBJ1-5; 11 bases map to TRBD1. This CDR3 comprises 17 residues. Germline-derived CDR1 and CDR2 are MNHNY and SVGAGI (reference sequence). Trimming cost V 6 bases and J 0 bases; bases outside gene matches: 7. The CDR3, as DNA: TGTGCCAGCAGGGGGGACAGGGGGAAGCCTAGCAATCAGCCCCAGCATTTT. Amino acids: CASRGDRGKPSNQPQHF.

In its sample, this clonotype was seen many times. An end of the junction differs from the germline gene, which may be a read error. The J gene is TRBJ2-3, the V gene TRBV11-2, with unresolved D. Germline V gene data show CDR1 as SGHAT and CDR2 as FQNNGV. This CDR3 has 13 residues. The CDR3 sequence is CASSLWERDTPYF. The CDR3 nucleotides are TGTGCCAGCAGCTTATGGGAAAGAGATACGCCGTATTTT.

The chain has TRBV27 and TRBJ1-6; D gene ambiguous. Germline CDR1 reads MNHEY; CDR2 reads SMNVEV (reference sequence). This CDR3 is 13 amino acids long. V gave up 5 bases and J gave up 6 bases, with 8 bases separating them. CDR3 in DNA: TGTGCCAGCAGTATTCTCACTAATTCACCCCTCCACTTT. Translated: CASSILTNSPLHF.

This clonotype was recorded at least ten times. This chain connects TRBV7-2 to TRBJ2-1, with 10 bases fitting TRBD1. Per the germline V gene, CDR1 is SGHTA and CDR2 is FQGNSA. The CDR3 sequence is 16 residues long. With V trimmed by 1 base and J by 7 bases, 7 bases remained unmatched. The CDR3 sequence is CASSLVPRQGANEQFF. The CDR3, as DNA: TGTGCCAGCAGCTTAGTTCCGAGACAGGGGGCAAATGAGCAGTTCTTC.

This clonotype occurred many times. V gene TRBV7-2 combines with J gene TRBJ2-4; D not resolved. V was shortened by 1 base and J by 11 bases, with 18 bases between the two germline ends. The germline gives CDR1 SGHTA, CDR2 FQGNSA. The CDR3 is 15 residues long. CDR3 amino acids: CASSLDFGSLGLQYF. Written as DNA, the CDR3 is TGTGCCAGCAGCTTAGATTTCGGCTCACTGGGCCTTCAGTACTTC.

This clonotype has a count of ten or more. The V call is TRBV20-1, the J call TRBJ1-1; no clear D gene. CDR1 is DFQATT and CDR2 is SNEGSKA in the germline V gene (reference sequence). The length of the CDR3 is 14 residues. The ends were cut back, 1 base at V and 1 base at J, with 10 bases in the middle. CDR3 DNA: TGCAGTGCTAGAGCCTTAGGACCGAACACTGAAGCTTTCTTT. Protein: CSARALGPNTEAFF.

In its sample, this clonotype was seen many times. The rearrangement links TRBV5-1 to TRBJ1-2; the D is unclear. There are 19 residues in the CDR3. The ends were cut back, 2 bases at V and 1 base at J, with 24 bases in the middle. Germline values: CDR1 SGHRS, CDR2 YFSETQ. The CDR3 DNA reads TGCGCCAGCAGCTTAAAGGAGAGAAGACTTACGGAAAATAACTATGGCTACACCTTC. Translation: CASSLKERRLTENNYGYTF.

This clonotype appeared many times. V usage is TRBV18 and J usage is TRBJ1-6, with 8 bases that match TRBD1. Trimming cost V 1 base and J 0 bases; bases outside gene matches: 17. CDR1 and CDR2 from the germline V gene are KGHSH and LQKENI. The CDR3 has 22 amino acids. The CDR3 is CASSPRTGSLNSPSSYNSPLHF. CDR3 nucleotide sequence: TGTGCCAGCTCACCACGGACAGGGTCACTCAATTCACCAAGCTCCTATAATTCACCCCTCCACTTT.

The table lists this clonotype with many counts. J is TRBJ2-4 and V is TRBV7-2; 7 bases agree with TRBD1. Germline V lookup: CDR1 SGHTA, CDR2 FQGNSA. V gave up 3 bases and J gave up 8 bases; unmatched junction bases: 4. This CDR3 spans 13 amino acids. Written as DNA, the CDR3 is TGTGCCAGCAGCTTTAACAGGGGTGACATTCAGTACTTC. Residues: CASSFNRGDIQYF.